These 10 T cell receptor beta chains came from one sample sequenced in a study of OX40 agonist ivuxolimab in advanced cancers. Using immunoSEQ multiplex PCR, the repertoire was profiled, and TCRdb retains in-frame clones only, with some absent. The table shows 100,000 to 150,000 clones, with approximately 90% occurring only once. The sample in question was CD4+ or CD8+ T cells sorted from blood, obtained in a trial of the OX40 agonist ivuxolimab. These receptor sequences come from an adult with an advanced solid tumor such as melanoma, head and neck, liver or kidney cancer.

This clone was counted once. The chain recombines TRBV2 with TRBJ2-2, with D maybe TRBD1 (7 bases). With 7 bases removed from V and 2 bases from J, the gap between germline ends came to 14 bases. Per the germline V gene, CDR1 is SNHLY and CDR2 is FYNNEI. This CDR3 is built from 15 residues. The CDR3 DNA follows: TGTGCCAGCAAACAGGGGACTCTTAACACCGGGGAGCTGTTTTTT. Translating gives CASKQGTLNTGELFF.

The gene calls are TRBV18 and TRBJ2-1, with TRBD2 as a possible D gene (6 bases). Trimming removed 2 bases at V and 10 bases at J, with 6 bases between. From germline, CDR1 is KGHSH and CDR2 LQKENI. This CDR3 contains 11 residues. The CDR3, as DNA: TGTGCCAGCTCACCAGGGGGGGAGCAGTTCTTC. Translation: CASSPGGEQFF.

The gene calls are TRBV12-5 and TRBJ1-2; D gene ambiguous. Trimming stripped 6 bases from V and 4 bases from J, with 12 bases between. CDR3 length equals 13 residues. CDR1 is LGHNT and CDR2 is FRNRAP in the germline V gene. The CDR3 DNA follows: TGTGCTAGTGGCTTTACCGGGTCCTATGGCTACACCTTC. Translating it yields CASGFTGSYGYTF.

The rearrangement joins TRBV2 to TRBJ2-7; possible D gene TRBD2, 5 bases. Germline-derived CDR1 and CDR2 are SNHLY and FYNNEI. The V end lost 2 bases, the J end lost 2 bases, and 13 bases lay between the germline ends. The CDR3 has 15 residues. As DNA, the CDR3 is TGTGCCAGCAGTGAATCGGCTAGCCGAACCTACGAGCAGTACTTC. It encodes CASSESASRTYEQYF.

The chain combines TRBV11-3 with TRBJ2-2; TRBD1 matches at 9 bases. The CDR3 totals 13 residues. Germline CDR1 SGHNT, CDR2 YENEEA. The CDR3 protein is CATTGGSTGELFF. The CDR3 coding sequence is TGTGCTACAACAGGGGGCAGCACCGGGGAGCTGTTTTTT. The whole variable domain, filled in from reference TRBV11-3 and TRBJ2-2, reads EAGVVQSPRYKIIEKKQPVAFWCNPISGHNTLYWYLQNLGQGPELLIRYENEEAVDDSQLPKDRFSAERLKGVDSTLKIQPAELGDSAVYLCATTGGSTGELFFGEGSRLTVL.

V and J are TRBV6-5 and TRBJ1-1; the D is unclear. V lost 2 bases to trimming and J lost 11 bases, with 18 bases between them. CDR1 is MNHEY, CDR2 SVGAGI, per germline. There are 14 residues in the CDR3. CDR3 sequence: CASSYGLGGFGAFF. CDR3 nucleotide sequence: TGTGCCAGCAGTTACGGATTGGGAGGGTTCGGGGCTTTCTTT.

This clone was counted only a few times. The J gene is TRBJ1-2, the V gene TRBV7-2; D possibly corresponds to TRBD1 (6 bases). This CDR3 is built from 15 residues. Germline CDR1 is SGHTA and CDR2 is FQGNSA. V lost 5 bases and J lost 4, with 17 bases in between. DNA of the CDR3: TGTGCCAGCAGCCCTCAGGGGCGGCTTACCTATGGCTACACCTTC. Translating it yields CASSPQGRLTYGYTF.

The V and J genes are TRBV28 and TRBJ2-2; D ambiguous. Trimming pared 2 bases from V and 1 base from J, leaving 2 bases between. This CDR3 contains 13 residues. CDR1 MDHEN and CDR2 SYDVKM come from the germline V gene. The CDR3 loop is CASSLRNTGELFF. CDR3 nucleotides: TGTGCCAGCAGTTTAAGGAACACCGGGGAGCTGTTTTTT.

V is TRBV6-1 and J is TRBJ1-5; no clear D. Per the germline V gene, CDR1 is MNHNS and CDR2 is SASEGT. The CDR3 length is 14 residues. Trimming removed 2 bases from V and 6 bases from J, with 11 bases in between. The CDR3 DNA reads as TGTGCCAGCAGTGAAAGTGCCGGGTCTCAGCCCCAGCATTTT. As protein: CASSESAGSQPQHF.

The V gene is TRBV5-1, the J gene TRBJ2-1; no clear D. Between the trimmed V and J ends, which lost 0 bases and 0 bases, there was a span of 10 bases. Germline V lookup: CDR1 SGHRS, CDR2 YFSETQ. This CDR3 has 16 residues. CDR3 coding DNA: TGCGCCAGCAGCTTGGGCCCGCTTCCCTCCTACAATGAGCAGTTCTTC. Protein sequence: CASSLGPLPSYNEQFF.